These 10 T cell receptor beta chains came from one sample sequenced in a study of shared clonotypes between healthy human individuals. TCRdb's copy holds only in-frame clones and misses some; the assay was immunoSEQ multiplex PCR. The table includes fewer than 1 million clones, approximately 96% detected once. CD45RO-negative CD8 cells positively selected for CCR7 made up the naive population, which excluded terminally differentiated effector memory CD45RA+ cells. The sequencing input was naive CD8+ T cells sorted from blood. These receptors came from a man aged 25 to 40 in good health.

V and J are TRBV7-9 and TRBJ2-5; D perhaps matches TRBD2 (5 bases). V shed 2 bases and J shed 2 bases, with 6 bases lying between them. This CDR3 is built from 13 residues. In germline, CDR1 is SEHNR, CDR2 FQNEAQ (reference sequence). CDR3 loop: CASSLQRQETQYF. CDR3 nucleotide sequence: TGTGCCAGCAGCTTACAGCGGCAAGAGACCCAGTACTTC.

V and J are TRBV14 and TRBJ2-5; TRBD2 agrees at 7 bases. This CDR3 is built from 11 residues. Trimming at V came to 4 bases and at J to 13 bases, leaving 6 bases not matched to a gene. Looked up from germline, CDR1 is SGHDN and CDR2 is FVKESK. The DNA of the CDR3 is TGTGCCAGCAGCCTGGGACTACAAATGTACTTC. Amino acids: CASSLGLQMYF.

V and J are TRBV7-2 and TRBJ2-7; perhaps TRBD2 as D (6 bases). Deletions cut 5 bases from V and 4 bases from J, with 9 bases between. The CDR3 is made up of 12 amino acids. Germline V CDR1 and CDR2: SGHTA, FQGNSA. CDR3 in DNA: TGTGCCAGCAGCGCTAGCGTTTACGAGCAGTACTTC. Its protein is CASSASVYEQYF.

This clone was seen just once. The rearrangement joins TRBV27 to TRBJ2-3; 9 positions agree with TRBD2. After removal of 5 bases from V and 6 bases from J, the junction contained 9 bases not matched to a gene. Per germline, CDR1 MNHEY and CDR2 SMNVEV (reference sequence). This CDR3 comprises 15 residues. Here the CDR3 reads CASSTGVAGVDTQYF. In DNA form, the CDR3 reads TGTGCCAGCAGTACCGGGGTAGCGGGAGTGGATACGCAGTATTTT.

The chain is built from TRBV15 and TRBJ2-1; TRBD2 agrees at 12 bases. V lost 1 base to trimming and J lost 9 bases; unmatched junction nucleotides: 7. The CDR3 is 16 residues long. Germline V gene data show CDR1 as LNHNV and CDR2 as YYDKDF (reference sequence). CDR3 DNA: TGTGCCACCAGCAGAGCTCCGGGACTAGCGGGCCCTGAGCAGTTCTTC. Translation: CATSRAPGLAGPEQFF.

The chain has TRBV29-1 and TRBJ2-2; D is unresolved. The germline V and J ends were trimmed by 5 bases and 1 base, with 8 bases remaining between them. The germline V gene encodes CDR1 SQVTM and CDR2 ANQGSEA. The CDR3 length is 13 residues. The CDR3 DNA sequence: TGCAGCGTTCAAGGAGAGAACACCGGGGAGCTGTTTTTT. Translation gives CSVQGENTGELFF.

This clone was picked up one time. In DNA form, the CDR3 reads TGTGCCTGGAGTGTACGGACAGGGGGCTCTGGGGCCAACGTCCTGACTTTC. This gives the protein CAWSVRTGGSGANVLTF. The chain carries TRBV30 and TRBJ2-6, with 10 bases that match TRBD1. CDR1 and CDR2 (germline): GTSNPN, SVGIG (reference sequence). The CDR3 loop spans 17 amino acids. V shed 0 bases, J shed 0 bases, and the junction held 2 bases outside the gene matches.

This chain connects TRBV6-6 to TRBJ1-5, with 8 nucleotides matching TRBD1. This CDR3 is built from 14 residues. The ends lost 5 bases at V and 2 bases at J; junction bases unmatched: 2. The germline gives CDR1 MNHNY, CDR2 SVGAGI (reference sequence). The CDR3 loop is CASSPTGGNQPQHF. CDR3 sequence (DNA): TGTGCCAGCAGTCCGACAGGGGGCAATCAGCCCCAGCATTTT.

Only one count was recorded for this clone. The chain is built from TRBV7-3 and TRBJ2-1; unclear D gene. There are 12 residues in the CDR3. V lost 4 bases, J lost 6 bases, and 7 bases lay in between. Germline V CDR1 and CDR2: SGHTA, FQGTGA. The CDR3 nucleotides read TGTGCCAGCAGCTCACCCGGCAATGAGCAGTTCTTC. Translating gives CASSSPGNEQFF.

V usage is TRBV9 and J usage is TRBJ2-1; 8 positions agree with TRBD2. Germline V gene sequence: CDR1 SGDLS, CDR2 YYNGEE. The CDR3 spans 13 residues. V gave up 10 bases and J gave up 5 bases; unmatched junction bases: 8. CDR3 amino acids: CAAAGVEDNEQFF. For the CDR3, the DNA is TGTGCCGCAGCGGGAGTGGAGGACAATGAGCAGTTCTTC.